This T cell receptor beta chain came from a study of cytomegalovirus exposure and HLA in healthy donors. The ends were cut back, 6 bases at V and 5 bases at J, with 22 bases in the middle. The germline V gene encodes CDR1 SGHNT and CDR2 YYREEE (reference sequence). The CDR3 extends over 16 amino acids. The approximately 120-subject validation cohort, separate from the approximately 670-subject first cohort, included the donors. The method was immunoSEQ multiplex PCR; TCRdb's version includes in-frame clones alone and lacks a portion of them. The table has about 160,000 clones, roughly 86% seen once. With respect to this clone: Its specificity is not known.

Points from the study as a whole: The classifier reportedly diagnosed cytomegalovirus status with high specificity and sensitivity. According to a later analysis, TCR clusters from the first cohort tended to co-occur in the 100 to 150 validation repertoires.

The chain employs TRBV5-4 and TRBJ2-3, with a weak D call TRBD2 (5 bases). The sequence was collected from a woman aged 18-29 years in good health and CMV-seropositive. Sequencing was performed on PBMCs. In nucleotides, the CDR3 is TGTGCCAGCAACGTCCGGGGAATAAGTCCTGGAGATACGCAGTATTTT. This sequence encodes CASNVRGISPGDTQYF. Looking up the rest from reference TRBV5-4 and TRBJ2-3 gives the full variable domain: ETGVTQSPTHLIKTRGQQVTLRCSSQSGHNTVSWYQQALGQGPQFIFQYYREEENGRGNFPPRFSGLQFPNYSSELNVNALELDDSALYLCASNVRGISPGDTQYFGPGTRLTVL.